This T cell receptor beta chain stems from a study of CD8+ T cells in alopecia areata. About the research overall: By percentage of affected scalp area, the severity of treated patients was scored. The study's findings and limits: Scalp and blood retained many expanded lesional clones during tofacitinib. In patients, TCRs were shared less clearly than in mice, and HLA may possibly be involved.

This CDR3 has 15 amino acids. Germline assignment: CDR1 GTSNPN and CDR2 SVGIG (reference sequence). The V gene end was trimmed by 3 bases and the J gene end by 9 bases; junction bases not matched to a gene: 16. In each case, RNA was isolated and then reverse transcribed into cDNA as the sequencing template. Here immunoSEQ multiplex PCR was the method, and the copy in TCRdb shows in-frame clones only, minus some. The data show 15,000 to 20,000 clones, around 60% seen once. Comments on this clone: The target antigen is unknown.

Treatment noted: oral pan-JAK inhibitor, 5-10 mg twice daily. Researchers gathered lesional scalp punch biopsies and peripheral blood from patients with alopecia areata. The J gene is TRBJ2-7, the V gene TRBV30; 8 positions agree with TRBD1. The receptor was isolated from a human donor with alopecia areata. The sequenced sample was skin, obtained at week 4, from a patient treated with tofacitinib. CDR3 residues: CAWRIPDRERTWQYF. The DNA for the CDR3 is TGTGCCTGGAGGATACCGGACAGGGAGCGTACGTGGCAGTACTTC.